The rows below give T cell receptor beta chains drawn from one sample of a study of T cell responses to AZD1222 COVID-19 vaccine. Profiling relied on immunoSEQ multiplex PCR, and the TCRdb table lists in-frame clones only, not all of them. This sample carries 60,000 to 85,000 clones, 85% of them seen once, and the ten largest clones take roughly 21%. The sample was peripheral blood, taken on day 0 of AZD1222 vaccination. These receptors were taken from an adult in good health. Each CDR3 is given with its conserved first and last residue. The order of the fields is J gene, CDR3 length, V gene, CDR3 protein.

>TRBJ2-1|12|TRBV30
CAWGVGLNEQFF
>TRBJ2-4|14|TRBV6-2/TRBV6-3
CASSYRAGKNIQYF
>TRBJ2-7|13|TRBV19
CASSMGQSYEQYF
>TRBJ2-1|15|TRBV19
CASSTLAGIYNEQFF
>TRBJ2-5|14|TRBV5-1
CASSLDRGGETQYF
>TRBJ1-6|14|TRBV6-6
CASSYASGDSPLHF
>TRBJ2-7|11|TRBV20-1
CSALRGYEQYF
>TRBJ1-1|12|TRBV3-1/TRBV3-2
CASSQEWGEAFF
>TRBJ2-2|15|TRBV6-5
CASSYGGASTGELFF
>TRBJ1-5|16|TRBV5-6
CASSLGGGLSNQPQHF
>TRBJ2-7|14|TRBV2
CASAYEYSQYEQYF
>TRBJ1-2|12|TRBV6-5
CASRFDRGGYTF
>TRBJ2-7|13|TRBV19
CASSPLLTYEQYF
>TRBJ2-2|16|TRBV9
CASSVRSGVNTGELFF
>TRBJ1-4|16|TRBV7-6
CASSPPGVGTNEKLFF
>TRBJ2-5|13|TRBV5-1
CASSLPGEETQYF
>TRBJ1-5|12|TRBV7-9
CASSLMNQPQHF
>TRBJ2-3|14|TRBV5-4
CASSWGEMTNTQYF
>TRBJ1-1|13|TRBV29-1
CSVGGAGNTEAFF
>TRBJ2-6|18|TRBV5-1
CASSPVVGGITGANVLTF
>TRBJ2-7|12|TRBV6-5
CASSYTGYEQYF
>TRBJ1-6|13|TRBV6-5
CASGDSYNSPLHF
>TRBJ2-7|14|TRBV19
CASGRDSGSYEQYF
>TRBJ2-1|15|TRBV4-2
CASSQGDGGAYEQFF
>TRBJ2-7|12|TRBV12-3/TRBV12-4
CASSLVAPEQYF
>TRBJ2-1|17|TRBV7-8
CASSLGVGGGNNNEQFF
>TRBJ2-7|13|TRBV12-3/TRBV12-4
CASSLWGHYEQYF
>TRBJ2-1|18|TRBV13
CASSLGSQRANSYNEQFF
>TRBJ1-4|13|TRBV7-2
CASTGQGYEKLFF
>TRBJ1-4|14|TRBV14
CASSSGQTNEKLFF
>TRBJ2-7|15|TRBV19
CASSIYPGLDPKQYF
>TRBJ2-5|15|TRBV5-1
CASSLEPLAPETQYF
>TRBJ2-5|12|TRBV6-6
CASSSLTETQYF
>TRBJ2-1|16|TRBV7-9
CASSLMTGPIYNEQFF
>TRBJ2-7|12|TRBV29-1
CSVVGPGGEQYF
>TRBJ1-1|13|TRBV11-2
CASSRGGGTEAFF
>TRBJ2-3|19|TRBV27
CASSPEPRTSGGRTDTQYF
>TRBJ1-1|13|TRBV6-5
CASLLTGYTEAFF
>TRBJ2-7|15|TRBV19
CASSGLGEQPYEQYF
>TRBJ1-2|14|TRBV6-6
CASSGQAANYGYTF